This TCR beta chain emerged from a study of shared clonotypes between healthy human individuals. Terminally differentiated effector memory CD45RA+ cells were excluded by CCR7 positive selection of CD45RO-negative cells. For each subset, genomic DNA was distributed in equal portions over several immunoSEQ plates. Data came from immunoSEQ multiplex PCR; TCRdb stores just in-frame clones and leaves some out. The sample contains around 1.9 million clones, 85% to 95% of which appear only once. This CDR3 spans 14 amino acids. The germline CDR1 and CDR2 sequences are MNHNS and SASEGT. Sequencing was carried out using naive CD8+ T cells from PBMCs. This TCR was recovered from a man between 18 and 35 years old in good health. Some clones in this sample may be carry-over from other donors' samples. The chain uses TRBV6-1 and TRBJ2-5; 10 bases map to TRBD1. Matching the DNA end better, TRBJ2-7 makes the J call doubtful. The CDR3 is CASSRDRGLYEQYF. The CDR3 region has the DNA TGTGCCAGCAGCCGGGACAGGGGTTTATACGAGCAGTACTTC.